This T cell receptor (beta chain) came from a study of naive and memory T cell subsets. This CDR3 has 17 residues. The germline CDR1 and CDR2 sequences are KGHSH and LQKENI. V lost 4 bases, J lost 0 bases, and 16 bases lay in between. Amplification of ligated cDNA took four PCR rounds with SP2 and nested alpha and beta constant primers. From the 5' RACE reads, TCRdb called clonotypes with MiXCR, one entry per CDR3 protein. The sample lists 50,000 or so distinct CDR3 sequences, more than 7% occurring once. TCR cDNA received a 3' ligated oligonucleotide that carried a UMI. Unsorted total RNA, roughly 1 to 1,100 ng, was DNase treated before reverse transcription. This clonotype has at least ten counts.

The sequence was obtained from a male donor in good health. The chain uses TRBV18 and TRBJ1-3; the D is unclear. DNA of the CDR3: TGTGCCAGCTCACGACTACCGGACGCATACTCTGGAAACACCATATATTTT. Protein: CASSRLPDAYSGNTIYF.